These 5 T cell receptor beta chains were all obtained from the same sample, sequenced in a study of follicular helper T cells after annual influenza vaccination. Libraries were prepared by immunoSEQ multiplex PCR; TCRdb keeps only in-frame clonotypes and omits some of them. The sample carries about 5,600 clones, roughly 82% recorded once. Indicated time point: 2015-2016 season, pre-vaccination. Material: CXCR5- memory CD4+ T cells sorted from blood, obtained on the day of influenza vaccination. The origin of the receptors is an adult who received the influenza vaccine.

The chain uses TRBV27 and TRBJ2-5, with 12 bases matching TRBD1. The CDR3 is 18 residues long. V was pared by 1 base and J by 2 bases, with 8 bases of the junction left unmatched. Germline V CDR1 and CDR2: MNHEY, SMNVEV (reference sequence). The CDR3 DNA reads as TGTGCCAGCAGTTTATTTGGTGGGACAGGGGGCTGGCAAGAGACCCAGTACTTC. Translated, it gives CASSLFGGTGGWQETQYF.

This clone was counted a few times. Other DNA sequences from this sample encode an identical CDR3 as well. The V gene is TRBV4-2, the J gene TRBJ2-3, with 10 bases lining up with TRBD2. There are 16 residues in the CDR3. V gave up 0 bases and J gave up 1 base; unmatched junction bases: 1. CDR1 and CDR2 (germline): LGHNA, YNFKEQ. As DNA, the CDR3 is TGTGCCAGCAGCCAAGACCTAGCGGGGGGCACAGATACGCAGTATTTT. Its translation is CASSQDLAGGTDTQYF.

This chain links TRBV15 with TRBJ2-3, with TRBD2 matching over 8 bases. The germline V gene encodes CDR1 LNHNV and CDR2 YYDKDF (reference sequence). The CDR3 sequence is 14 residues long. The J segment lost 4 bases and the V segment lost 5 bases, leaving 5 bases of the junction unmatched. The CDR3 spells CATSPGGIADTQYF. The CDR3 nucleotides read TGTGCCACCAGCCCGGGGGGGATCGCAGATACGCAGTATTTT.

This chain connects TRBV13 to TRBJ2-2; 7 bases agree with TRBD2. Germline V lookup: CDR1 PRHDT, CDR2 FYEKMQ (reference sequence). The CDR3 extends over 18 amino acids. V lost 0 bases and J lost 5; bases outside the gene matches: 12. The CDR3 nucleotides are TGTGCCAGCAGCTTAGGCAAGGGGCGGGAGAGGTGGACCGGGGAGCTGTTTTTT. Translation gives CASSLGKGRERWTGELFF. The variable domain in full, with the rest retrieved from reference TRBV13 and TRBJ2-2, is AAGVIQSPRHLIKEKRETATLKCYPIPRHDTVYWYQQGPGQDPQFLISFYEKMQSDKGSIPDRFSAQQFSDYHSELNMSSLELGDSALYFCASSLGKGRERWTGELFFGEGSRLTVL.

V gene TRBV18 combines with J gene TRBJ2-1; D gene ambiguous. CDR3 length: 14 residues. Trimming took off 1 base at V and 7 bases at J, with 11 bases between the two ends. Per germline, CDR1 KGHSH and CDR2 LQKENI. The CDR3 nucleotides read TGTGCCAGCTCACCACGAGTCGACGAGAATGAGCAGTTCTTC. It translates to CASSPRVDENEQFF.